This TCR beta chain was obtained from a study of STAT5B mutations in CD4+ large granular lymphocyte leukemia. In the study overall: Among healthy controls, a particular HLA allele went with more CDR3 'QG' motifs. Whole-study findings and limits: Higher CD4+ than CD8+ T-LGLL clonality might reflect small sample size.

The protocol was immunoSEQ multiplex PCR, while the TCRdb copy is restricted to in-frame clones and leaves out a portion. The table shows 20,000 to 25,000 clones, with roughly 80% occurring only once. As to this clone: The antigen remains unidentified.

Sequenced: CD4+ T cells from blood buffy coats. The receptor was derived from a human donor in good health.

The CDR3 DNA sequence: TGTGCCAGCAGCCGGGCTAGCGGAGCACACAATGAGCAGTTCTTC. It encodes CASSRASGAHNEQFF. This rearrangement joins TRBV7-2 to TRBJ2-1; 7 positions agree with TRBD2. CDR1 SGHTA and CDR2 FQGNSA come from the germline V gene. V lost 5 bases, J lost 5 bases, and 9 bases stayed unmatched. CDR3 length: 15 residues.